Given below is one T cell receptor (beta chain) in context. Its cognate antigen is unknown. The data were taken from a study of cytotoxic CD8 clonotypes in ibrutinib-treated CLL. Study-wide background: Timing of response sample collection was a median about twelve months after treatment start, with a range of 6 to 36. Each sample contained, on average, just over 250,000 productive templates and roughly 96,000 productive rearrangements.

The repertoire was sequenced with immunoSEQ multiplex PCR; TCRdb's copy has only in-frame clones and lacks some. The sample lists roughly 97,000 clones, approximately 80% seen once, with 25% to 40% in the top ten. Study-level points and caveats: Progressing and sustained-remission patients had different sampling times. Researchers report that baseline clonality outpaced age-matched healthy donors and tracked circulating CD8+ T-cell counts.

This CDR3 has 15 residues. CDR1 SNHLY and CDR2 FYNNEI come from the germline V gene. V dropped 6 bases and J dropped 3; count of bases not matched to a gene: 10. The TCR was taken from a human donor with chronic lymphocytic leukemia. The rearrangement joins TRBV2 to TRBJ2-7, with 8 bases identical to TRBD1. Sample: PBMCs, taken after 12 months of ibrutinib treatment. This CDR3 is CASRRGQVIDYEQYF. CDR3 nucleotides: TGTGCCAGCAGACGGGGACAGGTAATTGACTACGAGCAGTACTTC. The whole variable domain, remainder taken from reference TRBV2 and TRBJ2-7, is EPEVTQTPSHQVTQMGQEVILRCVPISNHLYFYWYRQILGQKVEFLVSFYNNEISEKSEIFDDQFSVERPDGSNFTLKIRSTKLEDSAMYFCASRRGQVIDYEQYFGPGTRLTVT.